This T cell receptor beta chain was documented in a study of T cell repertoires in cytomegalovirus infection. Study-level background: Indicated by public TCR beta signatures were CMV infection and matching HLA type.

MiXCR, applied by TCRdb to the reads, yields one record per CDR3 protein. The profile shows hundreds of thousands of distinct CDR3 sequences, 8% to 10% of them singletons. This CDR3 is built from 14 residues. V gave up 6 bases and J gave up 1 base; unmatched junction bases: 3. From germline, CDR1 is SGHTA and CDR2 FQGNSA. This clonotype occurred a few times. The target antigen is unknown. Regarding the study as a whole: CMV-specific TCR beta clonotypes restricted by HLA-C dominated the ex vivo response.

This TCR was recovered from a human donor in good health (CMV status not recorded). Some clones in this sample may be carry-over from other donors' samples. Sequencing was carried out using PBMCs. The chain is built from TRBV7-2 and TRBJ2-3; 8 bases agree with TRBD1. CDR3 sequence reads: CASRLRGRTDTQYF. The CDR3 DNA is TGTGCCAGCAGACTCAGGGGGCGCACAGATACGCAGTATTTT.